This entry is about one T cell receptor (beta chain). The antigen is undetermined. Profiling relied on immunoSEQ multiplex PCR, and the TCRdb table lists in-frame clones only, not all of them. The sample carries roughly 14,000 clones, approximately 80% recorded once. There are 16 residues in the CDR3. Germline CDR1 and CDR2: SQVTM and ANQGSEA. V lost 1 base, J lost 5 bases, and 12 bases stayed unmatched. The entry originates in a study of immune evolution from preneoplasia to lung adenocarcinoma. Study-wide results and caveats: Later-stage lesions appeared to have more T cells, more diversity, less clonality.

Two lung cancer pathologists independently confirmed each histologic diagnosis. The chain links TRBV29-1 to TRBJ2-7, with 9 bases that match TRBD1. The source of this sequence is a person aged 65-85 years with lung adenocarcinoma. The sequencing sample was made of FFPE minimally invasive lung adenocarcinoma tissue. The CDR3 protein is CSVEGPGTGRRNEQYF. CDR3 DNA: TGCAGCGTTGAAGGACCCGGGACAGGGCGGCGAAACGAGCAGTACTTC.